A selection of T cell receptor beta chains follows, all from one sample in a study of CD8 T cells in ankylosing spondylitis. A single record per CDR3 protein comes from TCRdb applying MiXCR to the 5' RACE reads. The sample holds some 840,000 distinct CDR3 sequences, approximately 10% seen once. The sample comprised blood, either unsorted or a sorted T cell fraction (not recorded which). The receptors were gathered from a male donor with ankylosing spondylitis. Both conserved end residues are part of each CDR3. The D gene is left open where the match is weak. A row's size may be missing; if present it is once, few, many or a size class.

TRBV7-9	TRBD1	.	TRBJ1-1	TGTGCCAGCAGCCTCAAAGGGACAGACCTCAAGGGTGAAGCTTTCTTT	CASSLKGTDLKGEAFF
TRBV6-6	.	many	TRBJ2-1	TGTGCCAGCAGTTCCCTATGGGGCAATGAGCAGTTCTTC	CASSSLWGNEQFF
TRBV10-3	.	.	TRBJ1-1	TGTGCCATCCGGGATAGGGGAGACACTGAAGCTTTCTTT	CAIRDRGDTEAFF
TRBV20-1	TRBD2	few	TRBJ2-5	TGCAGTGCTTCGACTAGCGGGGGGGAAGAGACCCAGTACTTC	CSASTSGGEETQYF
TRBV10-3	.	few	TRBJ2-3	TGTGCCATCAGTGAGAGCCTAAGCACAGATACGCAGTATTTT	CAISESLSTDTQYF
TRBV20-1	.	once	TRBJ1-2	TGCAGTGCTAGAGATGAGACAGGTGGTTTGGCCGGCTACACCTTC	CSARDETGGLAGYTF
TRBV20-1	TRBD1	many	TRBJ1-6	TGCAGTGCTCCGACGACAGGGATCAATTCACCCCTCCACTTT	CSAPTTGINSPLHF
TRBV15	.	few	TRBJ2-7	TGTGCCACCAGTAGGGGACAAACCTACGAGCAGTACTTC	CATSRGQTYEQYF
TRBV7-2	TRBD2	.	TRBJ2-7	TGTGCCAGCAGCTTACAGGGGACTAGCGGGAGTGCCGAGCAGTACTTC	CASSLQGTSGSAEQYF
TRBV20-1	.	few	TRBJ2-1	TGCAGTGCTAGAGGGAGTGAGGGTTGGATGGATGAGCAGTTCTTC	CSARGSEGWMDEQFF
TRBV20-1	.	.	TRBJ2-7	TGTAGTGCTAGTAGGGACGGTCGTGCCTACGAGCAGTACTTC	CSASRDGRAYEQYF
TRBV20-1	.	few	TRBJ2-3	TGCAGTGCTAGAACTAGGCTAGGGGGCACAGATACGCAGTATTTT	CSARTRLGGTDTQYF
TRBV20-1	.	many	TRBJ1-2	TGCAGTGCTTTGGAGGGGGGCTACACCTTC	CSALEGGYTF
TRBV2	TRBD2	few	TRBJ2-1	TGTGCCAGCACTAGCGGGAGATCCTACAATGAGCAGTTCTTC	CASTSGRSYNEQFF
TRBV11-2	.	.	TRBJ1-1	TGTGCCAGCAGCCCATACGGGGGAGGGGGCACTGAAGCTTTCTTT	CASSPYGGGGTEAFF
TRBV29-1	.	.	TRBJ2-7	TGCAGCGTTGGGCAGGATCGTTACGAGCAGTACTTC	CSVGQDRYEQYF
TRBV6-1	TRBD1	.	TRBJ2-5	TGTGCCAGCAGTGAACCTCAGAAAGGACAGGAAGAGACCCAGTACTTC	CASSEPQKGQEETQYF
TRBV20-1	.	.	TRBJ1-4	TGCAGTGCTCTAGGGACAAACAATGAAAAACTGTTTTTT	CSALGTNNEKLFF
TRBV4-3	.	few	TRBJ2-4	TGCGCCAGCAGCCATTCGACGGGCGCCAAAAACATTCAGTACTTC	CASSHSTGAKNIQYF
TRBV5-1	.	.	TRBJ2-7	TGCGCCAGCAGCGGCCTTTACACGGACTACGAGCAGTACTTC	CASSGLYTDYEQYF
TRBV28	.	few	TRBJ2-7	TGTGCCAGCAGTAGCAGTACAATTACCTACGAGCAGTACTTC	CASSSSTITYEQYF
TRBV5-1	TRBD1	few	TRBJ1-1	TGCGCCAGCAGCAGAGGGGGCCCGGGAACTGAAGCTTTCTTT	CASSRGGPGTEAFF
TRBV12-3/TRBV12-4	TRBD1	few	TRBJ2-5	TGTGCCAGCAGTTTACGGACAGGGTATCTGGGAGAGACCCAGTACTTC	CASSLRTGYLGETQYF
TRBV9	.	.	TRBJ1-1	TGTGCCAGCAGCGTAGAGGGAGGGAGAGGGATGAACACTGAAGCTTTCTTT	CASSVEGGRGMNTEAFF
TRBV27	TRBD1	.	TRBJ1-1	TGTGCCAGCAGTCGCCCGGGGACAGGGGTTTACACTGAAGCTTTCTTT	CASSRPGTGVYTEAFF
TRBV25-1	.	.	TRBJ2-5	TGTGCCAGCAGTGATCCCGGGACCGCGGGTGAGACCCAGTACTTC	CASSDPGTAGETQYF
TRBV15	.	many	TRBJ1-6	TGTGCCACCAGCAGTGCGAATTCACCCCTCCACTTT	CATSSANSPLHF
TRBV11-2	.	.	TRBJ2-7	TGTGCCAGCAGCTTAGACTCCCGCTACGAGCAGTACTTC	CASSLDSRYEQYF
TRBV6-1	TRBD1	.	TRBJ2-1	TGTGCCAGCAGGGGTTTCAGGGGGAGCTCCTACAATGAGCAGTTCTTC	CASRGFRGSSYNEQFF
TRBV6-1	.	.	TRBJ1-4	TGTGCCAGCAGTGACGGGGGACACAGAATGTACGAAAAACTGTTTTTT	CASSDGGHRMYEKLFF
TRBV7-2	.	.	TRBJ2-5	TGTGCCAGCAGCTCAAGACCGGATGCGACCCAGTACTTC	CASSSRPDATQYF
TRBV7-2	.	few	TRBJ1-1	TGTGCCAGCAGCTTAGTAAATACCATCACTGAAGCTTTCTTT	CASSLVNTITEAFF
TRBV20-1	.	.	TRBJ2-1	TGCAGTGCTTTCGTCGTAAACAGGGTGCACAATGAGCAGTTCTTC	CSAFVVNRVHNEQFF
TRBV20-1	TRBD1	.	TRBJ2-7	TGCAGTGCTAGAGGGGGACAGGGATCCCACGAGCAGTACTTC	CSARGGQGSHEQYF
TRBV6-5	.	many	TRBJ2-2	TGTGCCAGCAGTTACTCGCACACCGGGGAGCTGTTTTTT	CASSYSHTGELFF
TRBV27	.	few	TRBJ1-6	TGTGCCAGCAGTACAATACAGGGTCTCGCCAATTCACCCCTCCACTTT	CASSTIQGLANSPLHF
TRBV5-1	.	few	TRBJ2-5	TGCGCCAGCAGCCTATTGAGCCAAAGGGAGACCCAGTACTTC	CASSLLSQRETQYF
TRBV5-1	TRBD2	many	TRBJ2-1	TGCGCCAGCAGCTTAGGAGCGGGAAGCTCCTACAATGAGCAGTTCTTC	CASSLGAGSSYNEQFF
TRBV12-3/TRBV12-4	TRBD1	many	TRBJ1-2	TGTGCCATCCTCAACAGGGGCAGAAACTATGGCTACACCTTC	CAILNRGRNYGYTF
TRBV4-2	.	.	TRBJ2-2	TGTGCCAGCAGCCAAGGGGACTACACCGGGGAGCTGTTTTTT	CASSQGDYTGELFF
TRBV29-1	.	few	TRBJ1-2	TGCAGCGTTGAGGACGTGGATAACTATGGCTACACCTTC	CSVEDVDNYGYTF
TRBV11-1	.	few	TRBJ1-1	TGTGCCAGCAGTACCCCATGGAATGGCGCTTTCTTT	CASSTPWNGAFF
TRBV5-1	.	many	TRBJ2-1	TGCGCCAGCAGCTTGGGATCTAATGAGCAGTTCTTC	CASSLGSNEQFF
TRBV20-1	TRBD2	.	TRBJ2-7	TGCAGTGCTAGGGGACTAGCGGCCCCCTGGGAGCAGTACTTC	CSARGLAAPWEQYF
TRBV5-1	.	many	TRBJ1-5	TGCGCCAGCAGCCCGAGGGGGGGCAATCAGCCCCAGCATTTT	CASSPRGGNQPQHF
TRBV20-1	TRBD2	.	TRBJ2-1	TGCAGTGCCTGGTCTAGCGGCCTCTCCTACAATGAGCAGTTCTTC	CSAWSSGLSYNEQFF
TRBV12-3/TRBV12-4	.	many	TRBJ2-2	TGTGCCAGCAGTTTAGTCCCGGCCCGACGCGGGGAGCTGTTTTTT	CASSLVPARRGELFF
TRBV20-1	TRBD2	few	TRBJ2-1	TGCAGTGCTATTAATGGCGGGAGGGGGGCCAGGAATGAGCAGTTCTTC	CSAINGGRGARNEQFF
TRBV2	.	.	TRBJ2-3	TGTGCCAGCAGTGACGGCAGGGGGGCAGATACGCAGTATTTT	CASSDGRGADTQYF
TRBV7-9	.	.	TRBJ1-4	TGTGCCAGCAGCTTAGGGCAGGGGCAGAGCGAAAAACTGTTTTTT	CASSLGQGQSEKLFF
TRBV20-1	TRBD2	.	TRBJ2-1	TGCAGTGCTTCTAGCGGGGGGTCGAGCTCCTACAATGAGCAGTTCTTC	CSASSGGSSSYNEQFF
TRBV29-1	.	.	TRBJ2-1	TGCAGCGTTGGAGCGGGCTATTCCTACAATGAGCAGTTCTTC	CSVGAGYSYNEQFF
TRBV12-3/TRBV12-4	TRBD2	.	TRBJ2-4	TGTGCCAGCAGGATATCGGGAGGGCGGGGAAACATTCAGTACTTC	CASRISGGRGNIQYF
TRBV12-3/TRBV12-4	TRBD1	few	TRBJ2-3	TGTGCCAGCAGTGGGACAGGGGCAAGCACAGATACGCAGTATTTT	CASSGTGASTDTQYF